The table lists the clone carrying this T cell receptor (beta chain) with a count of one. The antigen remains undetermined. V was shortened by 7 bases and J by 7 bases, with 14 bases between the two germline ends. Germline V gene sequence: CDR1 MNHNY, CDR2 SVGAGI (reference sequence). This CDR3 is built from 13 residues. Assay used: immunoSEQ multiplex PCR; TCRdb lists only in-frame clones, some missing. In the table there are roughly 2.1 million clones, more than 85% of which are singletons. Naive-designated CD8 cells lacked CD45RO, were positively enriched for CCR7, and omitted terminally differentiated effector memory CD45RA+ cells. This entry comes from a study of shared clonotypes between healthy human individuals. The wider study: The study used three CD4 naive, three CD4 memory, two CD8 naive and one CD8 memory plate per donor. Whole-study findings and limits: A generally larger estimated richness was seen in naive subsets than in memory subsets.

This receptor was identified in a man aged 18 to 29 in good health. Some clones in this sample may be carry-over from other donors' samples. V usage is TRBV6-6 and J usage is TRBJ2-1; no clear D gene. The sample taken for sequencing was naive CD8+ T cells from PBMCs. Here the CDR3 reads CASTPAAGNEQFF. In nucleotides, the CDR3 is TGTGCCAGCACCCCCGCCGCTGGGAATGAGCAGTTCTTC.